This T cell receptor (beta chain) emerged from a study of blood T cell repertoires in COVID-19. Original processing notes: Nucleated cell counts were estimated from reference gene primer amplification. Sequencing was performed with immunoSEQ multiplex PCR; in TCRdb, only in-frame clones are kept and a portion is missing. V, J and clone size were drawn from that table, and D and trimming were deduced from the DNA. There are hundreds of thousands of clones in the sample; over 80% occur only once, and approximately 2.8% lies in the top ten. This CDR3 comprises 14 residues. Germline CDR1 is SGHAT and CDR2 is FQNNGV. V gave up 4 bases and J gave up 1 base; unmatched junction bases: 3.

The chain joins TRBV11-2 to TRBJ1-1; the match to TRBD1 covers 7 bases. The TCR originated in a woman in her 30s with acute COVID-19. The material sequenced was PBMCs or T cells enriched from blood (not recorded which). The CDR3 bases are TGTGCCAGCAGCTCGACAGGGCGGAACACTGAAGCTTTCTTT. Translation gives CASSSTGRNTEAFF.